This passage covers 3 T cell receptor beta chains from one sample sequenced in a study of cytomegalovirus exposure and HLA in healthy donors. Use of 60 Vbeta and 13 Jbeta primers characterized the PCR. The method was immunoSEQ multiplex PCR; TCRdb's version includes in-frame clones alone and lacks a portion of them. The table has about 98,000 clones, approximately 87% seen once. What was sequenced was PBMCs. All receptors derive from a man in his forties or fifties in good health and CMV-seronegative.

This chain connects TRBV28 to TRBJ2-5, with 11 nucleotides matching TRBD1. Per germline, CDR1 MDHEN and CDR2 SYDVKM. The trim removed 10 bases at V and 11 bases at J, leaving 18 bases unmatched. This CDR3 has 15 amino acids. The CDR3 nucleotides read TGTGCCACCAAGACTGCGGACAGGGGGCCAGGAGAGCAGTACTTC. This gives the protein CATKTADRGPGEQYF.

This clone was seen a single time. This chain joins TRBV10-3 and TRBJ1-2, with D unresolved. The V end was cut by 5 bases, the J end by 3 bases, with 10 bases between. The CDR3 covers 13 residues. CDR1 and CDR2 (germline): ENHRY, SYGVKD. CDR3 nucleotide sequence: TGTGCCATCAGTCAGGACTCGGACTATGGCTACACCTTC. Amino acids: CAISQDSDYGYTF.

This chain links TRBV28 with TRBJ1-3; weak D call: TRBD1 (6 bases). This CDR3 has 15 amino acids. Germline lookup yields CDR1 MDHEN and CDR2 SYDVKM. Deletions cut 2 bases from V and 0 bases from J, with 8 bases between. In DNA form, the CDR3 reads TGTGCCAGCAGTTTACCACAGGGCTCTGGAAACACCATATATTTT. Residues: CASSLPQGSGNTIYF.